The T cell receptor (beta chain) under discussion was sequenced for a study of control samples from healthy donors and cancer patients. V was cut by 5 bases and J by 1 base, with 11 bases left in between. This CDR3 has 14 amino acids. Germline V gives CDR1 KGHSH, CDR2 LQKENI. Assay: immunoSEQ multiplex PCR; the TCRdb copy retains only in-frame clones and omits some. The repertoire has roughly 18,000 clones, roughly 86% of them found once; the top ten carry about 9.9%. Sequenced sample: PBMCs. The source is a woman in her seventies with colorectal cancer. The chain uses TRBV18 and TRBJ1-1, with D uncertain. CDR3 DNA: TGTGCCAGCTCAGCCTACGCCGGGAACACTGAAGCTTTCTTT. The encoded protein is CASSAYAGNTEAFF.